This T cell receptor (beta chain) was obtained from a study of glioma-infiltrating T cells. Study-level background: Samples included WHO grade II oligodendrogliomas or astrocytomas and initial-diagnosis grade IV glioblastomas. The study, taken as a whole, reports: Above-expected tissue-blood divergence occurred in all gliomas, most in low-grade ones.

TCR alpha and beta CDR3 regions were amplified from RNA using iRepertoire nested multiplex PCR. TCRdb re-derived calls from the multiplex PCR reads in MiXCR, one entry per CDR3 protein. Of 300,000 to 400,000 distinct CDR3 sequences listed, around 45% are singletons. This clonotype showed up many times. Its target is unknown. What was sequenced was glioma tissue, nonneoplastic brain tissue, or PBMCs (not recorded which). This sequence originates from a human donor with low-grade glioma or glioblastoma, undergoing nonglioma brain surgery, or in good health (not recorded which).

CDR3 nucleotides: TGTGCCAGCAGTCGGACAGACAGCAATCAGCCCCAGCATTTT. Residues: CASSRTDSNQPQHF. The chain uses TRBV6-1 and TRBJ1-5; TRBD1 is a possible D gene (6 bases). This CDR3 region has 14 residues. Trimming pared 5 bases from V and 1 base from J, leaving 9 bases between. CDR1 is MNHNS, CDR2 SASEGT, per germline.